The clone carrying this T cell receptor beta chain was seen only a few times. Its target is unknown. These data come from a study of response to subunit inactivated influenza vaccine. Study results and caveats: Few additional T cells are recruited per seasonal influenza vaccination, authors suggested.

The germline V gene encodes CDR1 MDHEN and CDR2 SYDVKM. The CDR3 has 14 amino acids. J gave up 7 bases and V 3 bases, and 8 bases lay outside the gene matches. TCRdb reprocessed the RT-PCR reads via MiXCR and lists one record per CDR3 protein. Found here are fewer than 700,000 distinct CDR3 sequences, over 10% of them singletons; the top ten hold 10% to 15%. The source of this sequence is a man aged 45 to 65 who received an inactivated influenza vaccine. The chain carries TRBV28 and TRBJ1-2; 7 bases align to TRBD1. The sequencing here drew on PBMCs from blood, taken about 40 days after vaccination. CDR3: CASSLGAGGIGYTF. The CDR3 DNA follows: TGTGCCAGCAGTTTGGGGGCAGGGGGAATTGGCTACACCTTC.